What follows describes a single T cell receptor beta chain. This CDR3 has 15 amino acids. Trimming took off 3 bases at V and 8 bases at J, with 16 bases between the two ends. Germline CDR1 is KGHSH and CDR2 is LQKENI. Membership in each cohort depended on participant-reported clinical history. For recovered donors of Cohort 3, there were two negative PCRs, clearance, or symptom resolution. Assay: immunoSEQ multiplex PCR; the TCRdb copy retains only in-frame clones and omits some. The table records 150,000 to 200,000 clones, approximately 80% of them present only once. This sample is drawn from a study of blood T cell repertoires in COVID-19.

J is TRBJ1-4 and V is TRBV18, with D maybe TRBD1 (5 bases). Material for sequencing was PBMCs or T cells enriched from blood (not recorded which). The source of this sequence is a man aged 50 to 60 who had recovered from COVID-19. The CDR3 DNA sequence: TGTGCCAGCTCACCGAAGACAGTGGTCGGGGAAAAACTGTTTTTT. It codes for CASSPKTVVGEKLFF.